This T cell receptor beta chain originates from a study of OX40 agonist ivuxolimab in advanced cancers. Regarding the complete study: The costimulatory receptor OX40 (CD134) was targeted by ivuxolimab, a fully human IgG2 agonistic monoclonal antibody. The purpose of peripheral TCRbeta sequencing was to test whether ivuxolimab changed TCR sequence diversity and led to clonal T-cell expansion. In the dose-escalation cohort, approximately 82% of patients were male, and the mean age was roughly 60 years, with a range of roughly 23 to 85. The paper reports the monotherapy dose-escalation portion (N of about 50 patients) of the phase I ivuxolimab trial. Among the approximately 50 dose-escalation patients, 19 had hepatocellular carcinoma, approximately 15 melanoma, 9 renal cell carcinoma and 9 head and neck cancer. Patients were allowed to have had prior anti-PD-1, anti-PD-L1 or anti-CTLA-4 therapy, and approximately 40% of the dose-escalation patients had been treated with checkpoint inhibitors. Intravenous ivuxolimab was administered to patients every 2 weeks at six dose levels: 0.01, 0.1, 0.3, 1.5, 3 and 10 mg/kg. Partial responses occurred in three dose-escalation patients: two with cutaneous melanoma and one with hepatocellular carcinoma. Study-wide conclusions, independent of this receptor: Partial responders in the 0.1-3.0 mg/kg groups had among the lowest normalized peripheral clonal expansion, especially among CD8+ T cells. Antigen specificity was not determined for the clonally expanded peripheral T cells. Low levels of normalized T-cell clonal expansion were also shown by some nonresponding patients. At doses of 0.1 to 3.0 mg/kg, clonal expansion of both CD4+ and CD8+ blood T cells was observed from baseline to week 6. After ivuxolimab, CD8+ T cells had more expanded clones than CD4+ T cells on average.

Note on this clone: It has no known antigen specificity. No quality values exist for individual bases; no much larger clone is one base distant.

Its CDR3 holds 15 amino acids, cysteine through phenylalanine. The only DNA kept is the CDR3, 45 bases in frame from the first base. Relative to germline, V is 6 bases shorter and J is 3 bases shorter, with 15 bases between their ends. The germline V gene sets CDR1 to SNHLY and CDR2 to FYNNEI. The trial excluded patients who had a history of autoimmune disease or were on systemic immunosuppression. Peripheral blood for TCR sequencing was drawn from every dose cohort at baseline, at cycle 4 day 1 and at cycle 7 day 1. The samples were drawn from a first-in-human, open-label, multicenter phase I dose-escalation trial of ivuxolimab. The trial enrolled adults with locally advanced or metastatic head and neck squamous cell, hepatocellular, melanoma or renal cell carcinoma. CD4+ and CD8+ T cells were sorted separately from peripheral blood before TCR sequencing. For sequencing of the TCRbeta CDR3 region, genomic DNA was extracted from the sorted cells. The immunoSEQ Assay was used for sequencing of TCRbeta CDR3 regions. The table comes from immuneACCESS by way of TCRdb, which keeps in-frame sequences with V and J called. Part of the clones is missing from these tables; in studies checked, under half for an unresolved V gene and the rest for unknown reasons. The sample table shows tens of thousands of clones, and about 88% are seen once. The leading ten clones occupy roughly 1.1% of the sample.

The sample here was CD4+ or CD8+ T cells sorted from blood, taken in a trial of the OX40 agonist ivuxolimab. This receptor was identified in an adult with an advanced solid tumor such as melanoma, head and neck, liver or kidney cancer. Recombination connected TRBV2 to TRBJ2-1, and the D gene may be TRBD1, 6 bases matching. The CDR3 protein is CASRENRESYNEQFF. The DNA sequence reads TGTGCCAGCAGAGAAAACAGGGAAAGCTACAATGAGCAGTTCTTC.